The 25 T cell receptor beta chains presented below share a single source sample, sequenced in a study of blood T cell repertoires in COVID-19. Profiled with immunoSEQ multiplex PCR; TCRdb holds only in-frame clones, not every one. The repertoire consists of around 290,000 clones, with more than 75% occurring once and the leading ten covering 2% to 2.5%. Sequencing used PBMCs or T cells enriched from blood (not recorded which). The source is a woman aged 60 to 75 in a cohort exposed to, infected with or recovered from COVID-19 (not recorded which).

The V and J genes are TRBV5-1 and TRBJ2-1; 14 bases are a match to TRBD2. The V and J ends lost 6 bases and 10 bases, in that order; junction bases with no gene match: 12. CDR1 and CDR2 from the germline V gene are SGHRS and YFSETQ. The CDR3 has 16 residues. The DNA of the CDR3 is TGCGCCAGCACCGCGGGACTAGCGGGAGCCCGGGACGAGCAGTTCTTC. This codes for CASTAGLAGARDEQFF.

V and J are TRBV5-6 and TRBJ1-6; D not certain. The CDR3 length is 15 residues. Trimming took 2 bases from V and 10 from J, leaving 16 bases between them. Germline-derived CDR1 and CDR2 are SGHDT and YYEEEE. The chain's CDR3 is CASSLEIGVGSPLHF. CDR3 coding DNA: TGTGCCAGCAGCTTAGAGATCGGGGTAGGGTCACCCCTCCACTTT.

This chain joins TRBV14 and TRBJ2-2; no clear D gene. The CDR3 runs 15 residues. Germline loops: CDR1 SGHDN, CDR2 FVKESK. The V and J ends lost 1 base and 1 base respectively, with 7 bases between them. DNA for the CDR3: TGTGCCAGCAGCCAAGTCCCAAAGAACACCGGGGAGCTGTTTTTT. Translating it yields CASSQVPKNTGELFF.

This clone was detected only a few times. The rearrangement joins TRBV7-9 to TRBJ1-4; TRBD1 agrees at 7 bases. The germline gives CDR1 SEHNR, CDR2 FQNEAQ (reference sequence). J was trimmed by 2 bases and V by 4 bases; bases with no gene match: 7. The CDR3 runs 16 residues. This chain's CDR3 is CASSSGQTQTNEKLFF. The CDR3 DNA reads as TGTGCCAGCAGCTCGGGACAGACCCAGACTAATGAAAAACTGTTTTTT.

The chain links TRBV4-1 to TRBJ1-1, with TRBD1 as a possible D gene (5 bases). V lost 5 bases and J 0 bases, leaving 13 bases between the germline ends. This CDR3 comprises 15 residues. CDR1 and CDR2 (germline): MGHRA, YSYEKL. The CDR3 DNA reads TGCGCCAGCAGCTCTCAGGGTGGCGTGAACACTGAAGCTTTCTTT. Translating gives CASSSQGGVNTEAFF.

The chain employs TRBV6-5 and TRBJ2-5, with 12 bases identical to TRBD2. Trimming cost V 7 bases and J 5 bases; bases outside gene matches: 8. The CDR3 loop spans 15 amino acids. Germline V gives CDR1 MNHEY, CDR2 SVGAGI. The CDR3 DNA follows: TGTGCCAGCAATCCGACTAGCGGGGGTACGGAGACCCAGTACTTC. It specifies CASNPTSGGTETQYF.

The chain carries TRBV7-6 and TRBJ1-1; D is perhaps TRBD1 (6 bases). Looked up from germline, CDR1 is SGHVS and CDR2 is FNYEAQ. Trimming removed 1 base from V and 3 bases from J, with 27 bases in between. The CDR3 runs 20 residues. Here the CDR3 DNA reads TGTGCCAGCAGCTTAGGGAGGCAGGCACAGGGAAAAGAGTGGGACACTGAAGCTTTCTTT. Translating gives CASSLGRQAQGKEWDTEAFF.

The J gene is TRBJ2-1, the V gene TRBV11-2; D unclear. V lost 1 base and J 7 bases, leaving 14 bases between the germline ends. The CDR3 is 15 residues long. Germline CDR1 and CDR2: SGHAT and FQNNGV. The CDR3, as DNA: TGTGCCAGCAGCTTAGTTTACTCGGTACAGAATGAGCAGTTCTTC. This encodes CASSLVYSVQNEQFF.

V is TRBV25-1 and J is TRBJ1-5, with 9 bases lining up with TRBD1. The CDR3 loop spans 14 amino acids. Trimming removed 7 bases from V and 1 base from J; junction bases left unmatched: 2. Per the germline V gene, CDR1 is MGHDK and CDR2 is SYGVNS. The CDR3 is CASKGQGSNQPQHF. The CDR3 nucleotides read TGTGCCAGCAAAGGACAGGGGAGCAATCAGCCCCAGCATTTT.

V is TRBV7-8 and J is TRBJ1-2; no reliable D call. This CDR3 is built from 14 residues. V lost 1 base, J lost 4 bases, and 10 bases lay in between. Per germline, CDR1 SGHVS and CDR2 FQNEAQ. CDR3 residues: CASSLGTDFYGYTF. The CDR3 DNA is TGTGCCAGCAGCTTAGGGACGGACTTCTATGGCTACACCTTC.

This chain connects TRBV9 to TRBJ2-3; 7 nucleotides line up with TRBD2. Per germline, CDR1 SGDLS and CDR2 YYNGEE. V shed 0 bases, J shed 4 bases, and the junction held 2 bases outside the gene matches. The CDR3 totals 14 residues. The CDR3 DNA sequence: TGTGCCAGCAGCGTAGCCGGACTAGCAGATACGCAGTATTTT. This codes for CASSVAGLADTQYF. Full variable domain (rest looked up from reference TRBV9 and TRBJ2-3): DSGVTQTPKHLITATGQRVTLRCSPRSGDLSVYWYQQSLDQGLQFLIQYYNGEERAKGNILERFSAQQFPDLHSELNLSSLELGDSALYFCASSVAGLADTQYFGPGTRLTVL.

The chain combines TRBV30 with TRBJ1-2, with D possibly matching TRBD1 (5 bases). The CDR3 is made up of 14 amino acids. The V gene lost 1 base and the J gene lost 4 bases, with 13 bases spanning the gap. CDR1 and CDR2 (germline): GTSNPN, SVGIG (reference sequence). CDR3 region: CAWSETGVGYGYTF. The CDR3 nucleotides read TGTGCCTGGAGTGAGACGGGGGTGGGCTATGGCTACACCTTC.

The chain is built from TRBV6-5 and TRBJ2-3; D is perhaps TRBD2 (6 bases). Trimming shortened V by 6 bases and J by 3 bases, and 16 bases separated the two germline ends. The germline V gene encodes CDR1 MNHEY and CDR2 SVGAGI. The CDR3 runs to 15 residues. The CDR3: CASSPVGGYTDTQYF. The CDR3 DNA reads TGTGCCAGCAGCCCCGTGGGGGGATATACAGATACGCAGTATTTT.

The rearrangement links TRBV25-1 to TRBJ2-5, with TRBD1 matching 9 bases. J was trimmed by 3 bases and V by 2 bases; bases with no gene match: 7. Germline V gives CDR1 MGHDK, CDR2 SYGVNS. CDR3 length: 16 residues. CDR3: CASSERGGTGKETQYF. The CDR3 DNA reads TGTGCCAGCAGTGAAAGGGGAGGGACAGGGAAAGAGACCCAGTACTTC. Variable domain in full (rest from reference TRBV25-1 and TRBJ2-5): EADIYQTPRYLVIGTGKKITLECSQTMGHDKMYWYQQDPGMELHLIHYSYGVNSTEKGDLSSESTVSRIRTEHFPLTLESARPSHTSQYLCASSERGGTGKETQYFGPGTRLLVL.

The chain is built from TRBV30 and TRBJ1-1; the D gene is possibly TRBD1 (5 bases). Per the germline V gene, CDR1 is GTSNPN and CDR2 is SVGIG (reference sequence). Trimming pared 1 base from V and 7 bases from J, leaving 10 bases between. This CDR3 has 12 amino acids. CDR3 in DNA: TGTGCCTGGAGTGGGCAGGGCATTGAAGCTTTCTTT. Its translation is CAWSGQGIEAFF.

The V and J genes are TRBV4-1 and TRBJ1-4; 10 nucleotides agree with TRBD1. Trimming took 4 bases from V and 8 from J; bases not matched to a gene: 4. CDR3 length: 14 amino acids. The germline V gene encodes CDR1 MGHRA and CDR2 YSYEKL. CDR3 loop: CASSRGTGVEKLFF. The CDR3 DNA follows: TGCGCCAGCAGCCGTGGGACAGGGGTCGAAAAACTGTTTTTT.

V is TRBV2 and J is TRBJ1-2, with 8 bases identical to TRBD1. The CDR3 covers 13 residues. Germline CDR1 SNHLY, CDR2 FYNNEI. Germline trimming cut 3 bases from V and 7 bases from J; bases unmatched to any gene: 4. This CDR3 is CASSDDRGGGYTF. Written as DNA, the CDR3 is TGTGCCAGCAGTGATGACAGGGGTGGTGGCTACACCTTC.

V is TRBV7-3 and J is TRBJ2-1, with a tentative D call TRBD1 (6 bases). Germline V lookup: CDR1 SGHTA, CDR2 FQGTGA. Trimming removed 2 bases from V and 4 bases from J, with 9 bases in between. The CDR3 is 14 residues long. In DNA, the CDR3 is TGTGCCAGCAGCTTACAGGGGCTATACAATGAGCAGTTCTTC. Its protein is CASSLQGLYNEQFF.

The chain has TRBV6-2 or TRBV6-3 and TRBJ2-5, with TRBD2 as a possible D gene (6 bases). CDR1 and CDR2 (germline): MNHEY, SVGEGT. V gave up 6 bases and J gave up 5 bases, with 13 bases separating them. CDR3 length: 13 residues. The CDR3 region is CASSMTRLETQYF. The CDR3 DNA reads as TGTGCCAGCAGCATGACTAGGTTGGAGACCCAGTACTTC.

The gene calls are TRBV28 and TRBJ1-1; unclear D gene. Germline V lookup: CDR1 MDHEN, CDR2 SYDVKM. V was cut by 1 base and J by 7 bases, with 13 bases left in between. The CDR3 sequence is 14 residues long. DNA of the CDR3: TGTGCCAGCAGTTTATTGACTCCGACGAGTGAAGCTTTCTTT. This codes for CASSLLTPTSEAFF.

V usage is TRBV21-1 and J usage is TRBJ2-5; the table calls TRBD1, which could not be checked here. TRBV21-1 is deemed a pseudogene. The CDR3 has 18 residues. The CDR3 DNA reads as TGTGCCAGCAGCAAAGCTAGTCGCCAGGCAACGTACCAAGAGACCCAGTACTTC. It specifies CASSKASRQATYQETQYF.

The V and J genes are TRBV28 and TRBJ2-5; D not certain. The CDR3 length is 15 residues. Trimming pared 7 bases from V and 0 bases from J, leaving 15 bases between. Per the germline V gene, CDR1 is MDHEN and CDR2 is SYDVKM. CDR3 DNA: TGTGCCAGCACCTCTTACCCGGGTAACCAAGAGACCCAGTACTTC. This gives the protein CASTSYPGNQETQYF.

CDR3 sequence: CAISLKGDSNQPQHF. Written as DNA, the CDR3 is TGTGCCATCAGTCTTAAGGGGGATAGCAATCAGCCCCAGCATTTT. The chain is built from TRBV10-3 and TRBJ1-5, with D perhaps TRBD1 (6 bases). Germline-derived CDR1 and CDR2 are ENHRY and SYGVKD. The length of the CDR3 is 15 residues. The V end lost 5 bases, the J end lost 0 bases, and 11 bases lay between the germline ends.

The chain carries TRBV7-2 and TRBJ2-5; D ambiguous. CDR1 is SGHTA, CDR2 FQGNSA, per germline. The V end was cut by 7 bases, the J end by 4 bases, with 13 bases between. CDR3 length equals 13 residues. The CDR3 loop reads CASTPRSGETQYF. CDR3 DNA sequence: TGTGCCAGCACCCCACGTTCAGGAGAGACCCAGTACTTC.

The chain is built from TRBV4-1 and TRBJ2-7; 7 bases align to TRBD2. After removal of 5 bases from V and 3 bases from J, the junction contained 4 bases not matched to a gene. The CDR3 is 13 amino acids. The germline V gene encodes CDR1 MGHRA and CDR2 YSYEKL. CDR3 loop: CASSSRTSYEQYF. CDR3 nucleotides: TGCGCCAGCAGCTCTCGGACTAGCTACGAGCAGTACTTC.